The 9 T cell receptor beta chains below all came from one sample that was sequenced in a study of cytomegalovirus exposure and HLA in healthy donors. PCR was performed using 60 Vbeta and 13 Jbeta primers. TCRdb's copy holds only in-frame clones and misses some; the assay was immunoSEQ multiplex PCR. The sample lists more than 90,000 clones; roughly 76% were seen once. Material for sequencing was PBMCs. The origin of the receptors is a human donor in good health.

This rearrangement joins TRBV19 to TRBJ1-1, with D perhaps TRBD1 (6 bases). The CDR3 covers 14 residues. Trimming left V 7 bases short and J 1 base short, with 13 bases between. Looked up from germline, CDR1 is LNHDA and CDR2 is SQIVND (reference sequence). The DNA for the CDR3 is TGTGCCAGTAAATTAACAGGGCCGAACACTGAAGCTTTCTTT. Translation gives CASKLTGPNTEAFF.

The V call is TRBV5-1, the J call TRBJ2-2; a possible D gene is TRBD2 (6 bases). Germline V gene sequence: CDR1 SGHRS, CDR2 YFSETQ. This CDR3 has 16 amino acids. V was pared by 2 bases and J by 5 bases, with 16 bases between. The CDR3 coding sequence is TGCGCCAGCAGCTTAAACCACGGGAGTTGGACCGGGGAGCTGTTTTTT. Amino acid sequence: CASSLNHGSWTGELFF. Complete variable domain (other parts from reference TRBV5-1 and TRBJ2-2): KAGVTQTPRYLIKTRGQQVTLSCSPISGHRSVSWYQQTPGQGLQFLFEYFSETQRNKGNFPGRFSGRQFSNSRSEMNVSTLELGDSALYLCASSLNHGSWTGELFFGEGSRLTVL.

The chain is built from TRBV19 and TRBJ1-2; 9 bases fit TRBD1. With V trimmed by 5 bases and J by 3 bases, 7 bases remained unmatched. The germline CDR1 and CDR2 sequences are LNHDA and SQIVND (reference sequence). The CDR3 is made up of 15 amino acids. In DNA, the CDR3 is TGTGCCAGTAGTCCGGGACAGGGCAGGGACTATGGCTACACCTTC. Its translation is CASSPGQGRDYGYTF.

The chain links TRBV18 to TRBJ1-1; the D gene is possibly TRBD1 (5 bases). V lost 3 bases to trimming and J lost 4 bases, with 12 bases between them. This CDR3 has 14 residues. Germline-derived CDR1 and CDR2 are KGHSH and LQKENI. CDR3 sequence (DNA): TGTGCCAGCTCACCTGGGGGGACCCCCACTGAAGCTTTCTTT. It translates to CASSPGGTPTEAFF.

The chain links TRBV27 to TRBJ2-7; D is perhaps TRBD1 (5 bases). The CDR3 is 16 residues long. Germline CDR1 reads MNHEY; CDR2 reads SMNVEV (reference sequence). V was trimmed by 8 bases and J by 4 bases, leaving 24 bases between them. The CDR3 is CASRPWKGPIVYEQYF. The CDR3 DNA reads TGTGCCAGCCGTCCCTGGAAGGGGCCGATAGTATACGAGCAGTACTTC.

The genes are TRBV5-1 and TRBJ2-7, with TRBD2 matching over 7 bases. The trim removed 4 bases at V and 3 bases at J, leaving 13 bases unmatched. CDR1 is SGHRS and CDR2 is YFSETQ in the germline V gene. The CDR3 contains 16 residues. The CDR3: CASSPSGGGYSYEQYF. DNA for the CDR3: TGCGCCAGCAGCCCCTCGGGAGGAGGGTACAGCTACGAGCAGTACTTC.

The chain joins TRBV9 to TRBJ1-2; 7 bases are shared with TRBD1. This CDR3 spans 14 amino acids. Germline CDR1 SGDLS, CDR2 YYNGEE. V was clipped by 2 bases and J by 6 bases; unmatched bases: 7. The CDR3 sequence is CASSVATGSDGYTF. Here the CDR3 DNA reads TGTGCCAGCAGCGTGGCGACAGGGAGTGATGGCTACACCTTC.

This clone was seen at least ten times. Within the sample, other DNA sequences also encode this same CDR3. The V and J genes are TRBV10-2 and TRBJ1-5; possibly TRBD1 for D (6 bases). The CDR3 runs 14 residues. The V end lost 2 bases, the J end lost 2 bases, and 7 bases lay between the germline ends. Looked up from germline, CDR1 is WSHSY and CDR2 is SAAADI. CDR3 DNA sequence: TGCGCCAGCAGTGAGGCAGGGGGCAATCAGCCCCAGCATTTT. This sequence encodes CASSEAGGNQPQHF.

The rearrangement uses TRBV12-5 and TRBJ2-7, with 11 bases matching TRBD1. The V gene end was trimmed by 7 bases and the J gene end by 13 bases; junction bases not matched to a gene: 15. The CDR3 is made up of 14 amino acids. Germline V gene lookup returns CDR1 LGHNT and CDR2 FRNRAP. This CDR3 reads CASAPGTGGLSKYF. CDR3 sequence (DNA): TGTGCTAGTGCCCCGGGGACAGGGGGTTTGTCGAAATACTTC.